These 32 T cell receptor beta chains originate from one sample sequenced in a study of regulatory T cells in long-lasting Graves disease. As for time point: newly diagnosed GD, antithyroid drugs for less than 3 months. PBMCs provided the RNA from which the TCR library was made. HTBI primers from iRepertoire and Arm-PCR of CDR3 regions yielded the TCR beta libraries. A single record per CDR3 protein comes from TCRdb applying MiXCR to the multiplex PCR reads. The table includes fewer than 650,000 distinct CDR3 sequences, 16% detected once. These data also formed part of another study, on T cells in Graves' hyperthyroidism and ophthalmopathy.

Material: peripheral blood mononuclear cells (PBMCs), obtained at new diagnosis, from a patient treated with antithyroid drugs. These receptors were taken from a young woman with Graves disease.

Ten or more counts support this clonotype. The chain couples TRBV29-1 to TRBJ2-4; unclear D gene. V lost 3 bases, J lost 5 bases, and 8 bases lay in between. The CDR3 runs to 12 residues. The germline V gene has CDR1 SQVTM and CDR2 ANQGSEA. The DNA for the CDR3 is TGCAGCGTTGACGACGGAGAAAACATTCAGTACTTC. Protein product: CSVDDGENIQYF.

This clonotype was seen many times. Written as DNA, the CDR3 is TGCAGTGCTACTCCTAGCGGGAGAGGTGGGGCTGAGCAGTTCTTC. Amino acid sequence: CSATPSGRGGAEQFF. The chain joins TRBV20-1 to TRBJ2-1; TRBD2 agrees at 10 bases. Per germline, CDR1 DFQATT and CDR2 SNEGSKA (reference sequence). The V and J ends lost 4 bases and 9 bases, in that order; junction bases with no gene match: 12. The CDR3 runs to 15 residues.

This clonotype turned up a few times. V and J are TRBV27 and TRBJ1-4, with D perhaps TRBD1 (5 bases). Germline values: CDR1 MNHEY, CDR2 SMNVEV (reference sequence). The V gene lost 5 bases and the J gene lost 5 bases, with 15 bases spanning the gap. This CDR3 contains 15 residues. The CDR3 region is CASSRDWGGNEKLFF. In DNA, the CDR3 is TGTGCCAGCAGTCGCGATTGGGGGGGGAATGAAAAACTGTTTTTT.

This clonotype was counted ten times or more. The rearrangement uses TRBV28 and TRBJ2-7; D is unresolved. Looked up from germline, CDR1 is MDHEN and CDR2 is SYDVKM. The ends were cut back, 4 bases at V and 3 bases at J, with 13 bases in the middle. This CDR3 is built from 14 residues. CDR3 sequence: CASSWSQANYEQYF. In DNA, the CDR3 is TGTGCCAGCAGTTGGTCCCAGGCCAACTACGAGCAGTACTTC.

There are a few counts of this clonotype. CDR3 sequence (DNA): TGTGCCAGCAGCCAACTGGTGGTGTCCTACAATGAGCAGTTCTTC. It encodes CASSQLVVSYNEQFF. The V call is TRBV3-1, the J call TRBJ2-1, with D hard to call. V was shortened by 2 bases and J by 1 base, with 9 bases between the two germline ends. This CDR3 region has 15 residues. Germline V CDR1 and CDR2: LGHDT, YNNKEL (reference sequence).

The chain recombines TRBV7-9 with TRBJ2-5; D is ambiguous. The CDR3 length is 15 residues. The V end lost 6 bases, the J end lost 5 bases, and 19 bases lay between the germline ends. Germline V lookup: CDR1 SEHNR, CDR2 FQNEAQ (reference sequence). This CDR3 is CASSPGWDSRETQYF. CDR3 nucleotide sequence: TGTGCCAGCAGTCCTGGGTGGGATTCGCGGGAGACCCAGTACTTC.

This clonotype came up many times. V and J are TRBV3-1 and TRBJ2-1; 9 positions agree with TRBD2. The CDR3 extends over 12 amino acids. CDR1 and CDR2 (germline): LGHDT, YNNKEL (reference sequence). The V segment lost 6 bases and the J segment 15 bases; nucleotides outside the gene matches: 9. The CDR3 protein is CASSQLAGHRFF. The CDR3 coding sequence is TGTGCCAGCAGTCAACTAGCGGGTCACAGGTTCTTC.

Of note for this clonotype: A clone one base away is much larger, so this may be a read error. It is likely a read error, because the conserved phenylalanine at the end of the CDR3 is missing. V usage is TRBV7-2 and J usage is TRBJ1-2; 8 bases line up with TRBD1. Germline V gives CDR1 SGHTA, CDR2 FQGNSA. This CDR3 is built from 15 residues. V trimming: 5 bases; J trimming: 1 base; junction bases outside the gene matches: 6. CDR3 sequence (DNA): TGTGCCAGCAGCCGGACAGGGATCAATAACTATGGCTACACCCTC. Protein product: CASSRTGINNYGYTL.

Notes on this clonotype: With a much larger clone just one base away, this may be a read error. V and J are TRBV15 and TRBJ1-3; tentatively, D is TRBD1 (5 bases). CDR1 and CDR2 (germline): LNHNV, YYDKDF (reference sequence). CDR3 length: 17 amino acids. CDR3 nucleotide sequence: TGTGCCACCAGCGGAGATTACCAGGGCACCTCTGGAAACACCATATATTTT. This codes for CATSGDYQGTSGNTIYF.

This clonotype was detected ten times or more. This sequence joins TRBV7-8 and TRBJ2-7; a possible D gene is TRBD2 (6 bases). The germline V gene encodes CDR1 SGHVS and CDR2 FQNEAQ. CDR3 length: 14 residues. Trimming removed 0 bases at V and 4 bases at J, with 10 bases between. CDR3 in DNA: TGTGCCAGCAGCTTAGCCGGGGGTATGTACGAGCAGTACTTC. As protein: CASSLAGGMYEQYF.

In regard to this clonotype: At one boundary the junction diverges from the germline segment, which might be a read error. V and J are TRBV19 and TRBJ1-1, with unresolved D. Per the germline V gene, CDR1 is LNHDA and CDR2 is SQIVND (reference sequence). The CDR3 totals 14 residues. This CDR3 is CASCIRVGSTEAFF. The CDR3 coding sequence is TGTGCCAGTTGTATTCGGGTAGGAAGCACTGAAGCTTTCTTT.

This clonotype was counted between two and nine times. This sequence joins TRBV6-2 or TRBV6-3 and TRBJ1-1; 7 bases match TRBD1. The germline CDR1 and CDR2 sequences are MNHEY and SVGEGT. The J segment lost 4 bases and the V segment lost 6 bases, leaving 8 bases of the junction unmatched. This CDR3 is 14 amino acids long. Here the CDR3 DNA reads TGTGCCAGCAGCCTGACAGGGTCTTTCACTGAAGCTTTCTTT. Residues: CASSLTGSFTEAFF.

This clonotype was observed a handful of times. J is TRBJ2-3 and V is TRBV6-1, with D possibly TRBD2 on 5 matching bases. The length of the CDR3 is 18 residues. Germline V CDR1 and CDR2: MNHNS, SASEGT. V dropped 3 bases and J dropped 1 base, with 20 bases sitting between them. The CDR3 reads CASSDSRGSAGGTDTQYF. The CDR3 DNA is TGTGCCAGCAGTGACTCGAGAGGGAGCGCCGGGGGCACAGATACGCAGTATTTT.

The V gene is TRBV30, the J gene TRBJ2-2; D perhaps matches TRBD2 (6 bases). The V end lost 3 bases, the J end lost 4 bases, and 18 bases lay between the germline ends. Germline CDR1 is GTSNPN and CDR2 is SVGIG (reference sequence). This CDR3 region has 16 residues. Written as DNA, the CDR3 is TGTGCCTGGAGCCCCTGGGGGGTGACGAGCACCGGGGAGCTGTTTTTT. Translation gives CAWSPWGVTSTGELFF. The variable domain in full, completed from reference TRBV30 and TRBJ2-2, reads SQTIHQWPATLVQPVGSPLSLECTVEGTSNPNLYWYRQAAGRGLQLLFYSVGIGQISSEVPQNLSASRPQDRQFILSSKKLLLSDSGFYLCAWSPWGVTSTGELFFGEGSRLTVL.

This clonotype was counted ten times or more. V gene TRBV20-1 combines with J gene TRBJ2-7, with TRBD1 identical over 8 bases. Germline CDR1 and CDR2: DFQATT and SNEGSKA (reference sequence). The V segment lost 2 bases and the J segment 3 bases; nucleotides outside the gene matches: 3. This CDR3 comprises 13 residues. CDR3 bases: TGCAGTGCTAGAAACAGGGGGGTCTACGAGCAGTACTTC. Its protein product is CSARNRGVYEQYF.

This clonotype was counted ten times or more. This chain links TRBV28 with TRBJ2-7; D remains unclear. The CDR3 sequence is 13 residues long. Per germline, CDR1 MDHEN and CDR2 SYDVKM. V shed 3 bases and J shed 5 bases, with 11 bases lying between them. CDR3 DNA sequence: TGTGCCAGCAGTTTTCTAGGTCTCCACGAGCAGTACTTC. It is translated as CASSFLGLHEQYF.

As regards this clonotype: This likely reflects a read error, since a far larger clone is one base away. This chain joins TRBV11-1 and TRBJ2-3; 9 bases line up with TRBD2. TRBJ2-1 matches the DNA end more closely, so the J call is doubtful. The CDR3 sequence is 14 residues long. Looked up from germline, CDR1 is SGHAT and CDR2 is FQDESV (reference sequence). This chain's CDR3 is CASSPREGHNEQFF. For the CDR3, the DNA is TGTGCCAGCAGCCCGCGGGAGGGACACAATGAGCAGTTCTTC.

This clonotype was observed a few times. The chain joins TRBV5-6 to TRBJ1-1; no firm D call. Trimming left V 0 bases short and J 1 base short, with 13 bases between. This CDR3 has 16 amino acids. CDR1 and CDR2 from the germline V gene are SGHDT and YYEEEE. DNA of the CDR3: TGTGCCAGCAGCTTGGTGTGGGGATCGGGGAACACTGAAGCTTTCTTT. It translates to CASSLVWGSGNTEAFF.

The CDR3 region is CASGLSQDQPQHF. Here the CDR3 DNA reads TGTGCCAGCGGTCTCTCCCAGGATCAGCCCCAGCATTTT. This chain links TRBV2 with TRBJ1-5; no reliable D call. Trimming removed 8 bases at V and 5 bases at J, with 13 bases between. This CDR3 comprises 13 residues. Germline V gene lookup returns CDR1 SNHLY and CDR2 FYNNEI.

Ten or more counts support this clonotype. The V and J genes are TRBV20-1 and TRBJ1-5, with D unresolved. The germline CDR1 and CDR2 sequences are DFQATT and SNEGSKA (reference sequence). The CDR3 runs to 14 residues. Deletions cut 4 bases from V and 2 bases from J, with 12 bases between. The CDR3, as DNA: TGCAGTGCTACGGGGTCTTCGGGCAATCAGCCCCAGCATTTT. Translation: CSATGSSGNQPQHF.

This clonotype has ten or more counts. V usage is TRBV7-2 and J usage is TRBJ2-3; TRBD2 agrees at 13 bases. V trimming: 5 bases; J trimming: 3 bases; junction bases outside the gene matches: 5. The CDR3 covers 16 residues. The germline gives CDR1 SGHTA, CDR2 FQGNSA. The CDR3 here is CASSPPGLAGTDTQYF. CDR3 DNA: TGTGCCAGCAGCCCCCCGGGACTAGCGGGGACAGATACGCAGTATTTT.

This clonotype was seen more than once but under ten times. The V gene is TRBV20-1, the J gene TRBJ2-5; perhaps TRBD1 as D (6 bases). The V end lost 5 bases, the J end lost 5 bases, and 12 bases lay between the germline ends. The CDR3 length is 12 residues. Looked up from germline, CDR1 is DFQATT and CDR2 is SNEGSKA (reference sequence). The CDR3 loop is CSAHTGYETQYF. CDR3 bases: TGCAGTGCTCACACAGGGTACGAGACCCAGTACTTC.

This clonotype showed up just a few times. This sequence joins TRBV10-3 and TRBJ2-7, with D possibly being TRBD2 (6 bases). Trimming took 4 bases from V and 6 from J, leaving 13 bases between them. CDR1 is ENHRY and CDR2 is SYGVKD in the germline V gene. The CDR3 length is 13 residues. The chain's CDR3 is CAISGREPSEQYF. CDR3 nucleotide sequence: TGTGCCATCAGTGGGAGGGAACCCTCCGAGCAGTACTTC.

This clonotype was counted ten times or more. The chain joins TRBV7-2 to TRBJ2-7; 9 bases are a match to TRBD2. This CDR3 is built from 16 residues. Germline lookup yields CDR1 SGHTA and CDR2 FQGNSA. Trimming cost V 5 bases and J 1 base; bases outside gene matches: 9. The CDR3 loop is CASSPRAGGTSYEQYF. CDR3 bases: TGTGCCAGCAGCCCACGAGCGGGAGGAACTTCCTACGAGCAGTACTTC.

The chain is built from TRBV18 and TRBJ1-2; D gene unclear. Germline CDR1 is KGHSH and CDR2 is LQKENI. V lost 3 bases and J 4 bases, leaving 12 bases between the germline ends. The CDR3 length is 14 residues. This chain's CDR3 is CASSPPGGFYGYTF. The CDR3 DNA reads as TGTGCCAGCTCACCGCCGGGAGGATTCTATGGCTACACCTTC.

The chain is built from TRBV30 and TRBJ2-7; D perhaps matches TRBD2 (5 bases). This CDR3 has 17 amino acids. Germline V lookup: CDR1 GTSNPN, CDR2 SVGIG (reference sequence). Trimming took off 4 bases at V and 3 bases at J, with 25 bases between the two ends. The CDR3 loop reads CAWNRGSDNEQFYEQYF. CDR3 sequence (DNA): TGTGCCTGGAACCGGGGATCGGATAACGAGCAGTTCTACGAGCAGTACTTC.

On this clonotype: An end of the junction does not agree with germline; a read error may underlie this. The chain recombines TRBV6-2 or TRBV6-3 with TRBJ1-4; no reliable D call. The CDR3 is 13 amino acids. The germline gives CDR1 MNHEY, CDR2 SVGEGT. DNA of the CDR3: TGTGCCAACAGTTACTCGACAAATGAAAAACTGTTTTTT. This sequence encodes CANSYSTNEKLFF.

This clonotype has only a few counts. V is TRBV2 and J is TRBJ2-2, with unresolved D. The CDR3 covers 14 residues. Germline assignment: CDR1 SNHLY and CDR2 FYNNEI. Trimming pared 7 bases from V and 3 bases from J, leaving 12 bases between. CDR3 amino acids: CASILTPDTGELFF. The CDR3 DNA reads as TGTGCCAGCATTCTCACCCCGGACACCGGGGAGCTGTTTTTT.

This clonotype has just a few counts. The chain has TRBV19 and TRBJ2-4; D not resolved. The CDR3 runs to 14 residues. The germline gives CDR1 LNHDA, CDR2 SQIVND (reference sequence). The V and J ends lost 3 bases and 0 bases respectively, with 6 bases between them. CDR3 bases: TGTGCCAGTAGTATTCCAGGAGCCAAAAACATTCAGTACTTC. Its translation: CASSIPGAKNIQYF. Variable domain in full (rest from reference TRBV19 and TRBJ2-4): DGGITQSPKYLFRKEGQNVTLSCEQNLNHDAMYWYRQDPGQGLRLIYYSQIVNDFQKGDIAEGYSVSREKKESFPLTVTSAQKNPTAFYLCASSIPGAKNIQYFGAGTRLSVL.

This clonotype was picked up a small number of times. A much larger clonotype is one base distant, so this may be a read error. The DNA of the CDR3 is TGTGCCAGCAGCATCGGACAGGGGATTCCCTACGAGCAGTGCTTC. It codes for CASSIGQGIPYEQCF. The chain carries TRBV11-1 and TRBJ2-7; 9 bases match TRBD1. Germline V gene lookup returns CDR1 SGHAT and CDR2 FQDESV (reference sequence). CDR3 length: 15 residues.

Concerning this clonotype itself: This may be a read error, as it is one base from a much larger clone. The V gene is TRBV29-1, the J gene TRBJ1-1, with D unresolved. Germline-derived CDR1 and CDR2 are SQVTM and ANQGSEA. The CDR3 has 13 residues. V lost 7 bases and J lost 4, with 16 bases in between. Here the CDR3 DNA reads TGCAGCGCTCCCCCGCCAGAGAGCACTGAAGCTTTCTTT. This codes for CSAPPPESTEAFF.

J is TRBJ1-4 and V is TRBV5-1, with D unresolved. Trimming removed 0 bases at V and 3 bases at J, with 6 bases between. From germline, CDR1 is SGHRS and CDR2 YFSETQ. The CDR3 extends over 14 amino acids. This CDR3 reads CASSLVPANEKLFF. CDR3 bases: TGCGCCAGCAGCTTGGTACCGGCTAATGAAAAACTGTTTTTT. The whole variable domain, remainder taken from reference TRBV5-1 and TRBJ1-4, is KAGVTQTPRYLIKTRGQQVTLSCSPISGHRSVSWYQQTPGQGLQFLFEYFSETQRNKGNFPGRFSGRQFSNSRSEMNVSTLELGDSALYLCASSLVPANEKLFFGSGTQLSVL.